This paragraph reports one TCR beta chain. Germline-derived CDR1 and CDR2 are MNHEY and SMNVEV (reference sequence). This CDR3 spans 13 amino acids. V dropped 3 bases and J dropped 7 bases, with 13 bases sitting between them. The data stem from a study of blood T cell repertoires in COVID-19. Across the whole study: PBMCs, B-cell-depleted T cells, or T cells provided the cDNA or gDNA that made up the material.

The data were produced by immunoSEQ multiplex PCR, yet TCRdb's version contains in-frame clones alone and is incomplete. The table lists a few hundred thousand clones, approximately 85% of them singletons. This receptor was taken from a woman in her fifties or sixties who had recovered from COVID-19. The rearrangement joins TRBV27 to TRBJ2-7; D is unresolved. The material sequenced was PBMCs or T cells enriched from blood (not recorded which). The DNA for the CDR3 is TGTGCCAGCAGTTTGAATCGGGTTCGGGAGCAGTACTTC. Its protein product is CASSLNRVREQYF.